Sequencing of this T cell receptor (beta chain) was carried out in a study of cytomegalovirus exposure and HLA in healthy donors. Per germline, CDR1 MNHNS and CDR2 SASEGT. This CDR3 contains 15 residues. V gave up 6 bases and J gave up 3 bases; unmatched junction bases: 8. Amplification used 60 Vbeta primers and 13 Jbeta primers. The assay was immunoSEQ multiplex PCR, and TCRdb's table has in-frame clones only and misses some. The data hold over 100,000 clones, with around 78% observed a single time. The chain is built from TRBV6-1 and TRBJ2-1; 7 positions agree with TRBD2. The clonotype originates from a female donor in good health and CMV-seropositive. Material for sequencing was PBMCs. The CDR3 spells CASSQGRGSYNEQFF. As DNA, the CDR3 is TGTGCCAGCAGCCAAGGGCGGGGGAGCTACAATGAGCAGTTCTTC.